This T cell receptor (beta chain) was observed in a study of blood T cell repertoires in COVID-19. On the study more broadly: Sources were T cells, B-cell-depleted T cells, or PBMCs; the material itself was cDNA or gDNA.

Methods used by the authors: Estimated nucleated cell counts came from reference gene primer amplification. Libraries were prepared by immunoSEQ multiplex PCR; TCRdb keeps only in-frame clonotypes and omits some of them. V, J and clone size are those of that table, while D and trimming were read from the DNA. This sample has about 74,000 clones; about nine tenths occur once, and the top ten carry 29%. The germline V gene has CDR1 LGHNA and CDR2 YSLEER. With V trimmed by 2 bases and J by 5 bases, 3 bases remained unmatched. This CDR3 is built from 16 residues. Sequencing was carried out using peripheral blood. This clonotype was sampled from a woman aged 80 or over with active or convalescent COVID-19. The genes are TRBV4-3 and TRBJ2-2; TRBD2 agrees at 12 bases. The CDR3: CASSQNLAGGTGELFF. CDR3 DNA: TGCGCCAGCAGCCAAAATCTAGCGGGGGGGACCGGGGAGCTGTTTTTT.